The next 14 T cell receptor beta chains were all read from a single sample in a study of control samples from healthy donors and cancer patients. Clones were read by immunoSEQ multiplex PCR, and TCRdb kept only the in-frame ones, dropping some. The sample yields approximately 150,000 clones, around 90% seen once. The specimen sequenced was blood. These receptors all come from a man aged 25 to 45 in good health.

The V call is TRBV21-1, the J call TRBJ1-2; TRBD1, the table's D call, lacks a check against the DNA. TRBV21-1 is a pseudogene locus. The CDR3 consists of 14 residues. The CDR3 protein is CASSKVAGNYGYTF. The CDR3 bases are TGTGCCAGCAGCAAAGTGGCAGGGAACTATGGCTACACCTTC.

The CDR3 here is CASSHPSGGKTQYF. The CDR3 nucleotides are TGTGCCAGCAGCCATCCTAGCGGGGGGAAGACCCAGTACTTC. This chain uses TRBV3-1 (or the pseudogene TRBV3-2) with TRBJ2-5; 11 bases align to TRBD2. Germline CDR1 LGHDT, CDR2 YNNKEL (reference sequence). The V and J ends lost 3 bases and 6 bases, in that order; junction bases with no gene match: 3. The CDR3 is 14 amino acids.

The V and J genes are TRBV30 and TRBJ1-3; D not resolved. Germline V gene data show CDR1 as GTSNPN and CDR2 as SVGIG (reference sequence). Trimming stripped 0 bases from V and 7 bases from J, with 10 bases between. This CDR3 has 13 amino acids. CDR3 sequence: CAWSVPASNTIYF. The CDR3 DNA sequence: TGTGCCTGGAGTGTCCCCGCCTCCAACACCATATATTTT.

This chain links TRBV19 with TRBJ2-1, with 11 bases matching TRBD2. Germline V lookup: CDR1 LNHDA, CDR2 SQIVND (reference sequence). The CDR3 runs to 15 residues. V dropped 4 bases and J dropped 4; count of bases not matched to a gene: 3. CDR3 in amino acids: CASSTGLAGYNEQFF. As DNA, the CDR3 is TGTGCCAGTAGTACCGGACTAGCGGGTTACAATGAGCAGTTCTTC.

The table lists this clone with a count of one. The chain carries TRBV30 and TRBJ1-1; D is perhaps TRBD1 (6 bases). The V and J ends lost 0 bases and 6 bases respectively, with 14 bases between them. Germline V CDR1 and CDR2: GTSNPN, SVGIG (reference sequence). This CDR3 contains 14 residues. The CDR3 DNA reads TGTGCCTGGAGTGTAGGGGGTGGGAGGGCTGAAGCTTTCTTT. Amino acids: CAWSVGGGRAEAFF.

The genes are TRBV2 and TRBJ2-7, with D perhaps matching TRBD1 (6 bases). The V end lost 2 bases, the J end lost 7 bases, and 15 bases lay between the germline ends. The CDR3 length is 14 residues. Germline V lookup: CDR1 SNHLY, CDR2 FYNNEI. The DNA for the CDR3 is TGTGCCAGCAGTGAACCTACAGGGCTTGGAGAGCAGTACTTC. This translates into CASSEPTGLGEQYF. Together with reference TRBV2 and TRBJ2-7, the CDR3 gives the full variable domain: EPEVTQTPSHQVTQMGQEVILRCVPISNHLYFYWYRQILGQKVEFLVSFYNNEISEKSEIFDDQFSVERPDGSNFTLKIRSTKLEDSAMYFCASSEPTGLGEQYFGPGTRLTVT.

V gene TRBV9 combines with J gene TRBJ1-6; D gene uncertain. Germline V CDR1 and CDR2: SGDLS, YYNGEE. V was pared by 0 bases and J by 8 bases, with 9 bases between. The CDR3 is made up of 14 amino acids. Here the CDR3 DNA reads TGTGCCAGCAGCGTAGACTTCCAAGATTCACCCCTCCACTTT. It codes for CASSVDFQDSPLHF.

The genes are TRBV30 and TRBJ2-1; 13 bases fit TRBD2. Germline V CDR1 and CDR2: GTSNPN, SVGIG (reference sequence). This CDR3 has 15 residues. Losses at the gene ends were 6 bases for V and 2 bases for J; bases not matched to a gene: 4. Written as DNA, the CDR3 is TGTGCCTGCCCGGGACTAGCGGGACCCTACAATGAGCAGTTCTTC. Protein: CACPGLAGPYNEQFF.

V is TRBV3-1 (or the pseudogene TRBV3-2) and J is TRBJ2-3; D gene unclear. The CDR3 contains 16 residues. V was cut by 4 bases and J by 3 bases, with 17 bases left in between. The V gene's germline CDR1 is LGHDT and CDR2 YNNKEL (reference sequence). CDR3 in DNA: TGTGCCAGCAGCCCTCGAGCCAAGGGTTCTACAGATACGCAGTATTTT. Amino acid sequence: CASSPRAKGSTDTQYF.

This clone came up many times. V gene TRBV3-1 (or the pseudogene TRBV3-2) combines with J gene TRBJ1-2, with D perhaps TRBD1 (5 bases). The length of the CDR3 is 14 residues. V lost 1 base to trimming and J lost 4 bases, with 10 bases between them. Germline V lookup: CDR1 LGHDT, CDR2 YNNKEL (reference sequence). DNA of the CDR3: TGTGCCAGCAGCCAAGTTCGGGGCAGCTATGGCTACACCTTC. The encoded protein is CASSQVRGSYGYTF.

The rearrangement links TRBV7-2 to TRBJ1-1; D is perhaps TRBD1 (6 bases). CDR1 and CDR2 from the germline V gene are SGHTA and FQGNSA. CDR3 size: 13 residues. V was pared by 0 bases and J by 11 bases, with 13 bases between. CDR3 sequence reads: CASSLALGGTAFF. The DNA of the CDR3 is TGTGCCAGCAGCTTAGCTCTAGGGGGAACGGCTTTCTTT.

The sample holds one count of this clone. The chain has TRBV9 and TRBJ2-7; a weak D match, TRBD1 (5 bases). Germline lookup yields CDR1 SGDLS and CDR2 YYNGEE. V was trimmed by 3 bases and J by 4 bases, leaving 11 bases between them. The CDR3 loop spans 13 amino acids. For the CDR3, the DNA is TGTGCCAGCAGCGCGCCTAGGGGTTACGAGCAGTACTTC. It translates to CASSAPRGYEQYF.

The chain has TRBV5-1 and TRBJ2-7; tentative D call: TRBD1 (6 bases). The CDR3 is made up of 15 amino acids. Germline CDR1 and CDR2: SGHRS and YFSETQ. Trimming left V 4 bases short and J 7 bases short, with 21 bases between. The CDR3, as DNA: TGCGCCAGCAGCCTTCAGGGGATTTGGGAACGTGAGCAGTACTTC. Its protein product is CASSLQGIWEREQYF.

As concerns this clone: The identical CDR3 is also encoded by other nucleotide sequences in the sample. V and J are TRBV18 and TRBJ1-4; 9 bases align to TRBD1. The CDR3 has 13 residues. V lost 3 bases, J lost 7 bases, and 0 bases stayed unmatched. From germline, CDR1 is KGHSH and CDR2 LQKENI. DNA for the CDR3: TGTGCCAGCTCACCGGACAGGGGTGAAAAACTGTTTTTT. Amino acid sequence: CASSPDRGEKLFF.